This note documents a single T cell receptor beta chain sequence. This sample is part of a study of OX40 agonist ivuxolimab in advanced cancers. TCRdb's copy holds only in-frame clones and misses some; the assay was immunoSEQ multiplex PCR. The sample lists fewer than 85,000 clones, roughly 84% occurring once. The source material was CD4+ or CD8+ T cells sorted from blood, sampled in a trial of the OX40 agonist ivuxolimab. The source is an adult with an advanced solid tumor such as melanoma, head and neck, liver or kidney cancer.

CDR3 coding DNA: TGTGCCAGCAGTGAAGCGCGGACAGGGGGGGGCAATCAGCCCCAGCATTTT. Translated, it gives CASSEARTGGGNQPQHF. The chain couples TRBV2 to TRBJ1-5; 10 nucleotides agree with TRBD1. The CDR3 has 17 residues. Per germline, CDR1 SNHLY and CDR2 FYNNEI. J was trimmed by 2 bases and V by 0 bases; bases with no gene match: 4.